The entry that follows covers one TCR beta chain sequence. The antigen remains undetermined. In germline, CDR1 is SGHNT, CDR2 YYREEE (reference sequence). The CDR3 has 15 residues. With 2 bases clipped from V and 0 bases from J, the junction kept 5 bases outside the gene matches. Each CDR3 protein gets one entry after TCRdb re-called the reads with MiXCR. The top ten clones hold about an eighth of a sample with roughly 990,000 distinct CDR3 sequences, around 32% of them seen once. These data come from a study of T cell repertoires in cytomegalovirus infection. About the study: HLA-B-restricted CMV epitopes that are well studied were used alongside recently identified HLA-C-restricted ones. An indication of both CMV infection and matching HLA type came from public TCR beta signatures. Study-wide results and limits: Cumulative frequency (of public TCR beta family members) identified carriers of CMV plus the relevant HLA. The ex vivo response was dominated by HLA-C-restricted CMV-specific TCR beta clonotypes.

This sequence joins TRBV5-4 and TRBJ2-7; 7 positions match TRBD1. Specimen: cultured CD8+ T cells from PBMCs, collected from culture after CMV antigen stimulation. The clonotype was recovered from a human donor in good health (CMV status not recorded). Some clones in this sample may be carry-over from other donors' samples. DNA of the CDR3: TGTGCCAGCAGCTTCCGGGACAGATACTCCTACGAGCAGTACTTC. As protein: CASSFRDRYSYEQYF.